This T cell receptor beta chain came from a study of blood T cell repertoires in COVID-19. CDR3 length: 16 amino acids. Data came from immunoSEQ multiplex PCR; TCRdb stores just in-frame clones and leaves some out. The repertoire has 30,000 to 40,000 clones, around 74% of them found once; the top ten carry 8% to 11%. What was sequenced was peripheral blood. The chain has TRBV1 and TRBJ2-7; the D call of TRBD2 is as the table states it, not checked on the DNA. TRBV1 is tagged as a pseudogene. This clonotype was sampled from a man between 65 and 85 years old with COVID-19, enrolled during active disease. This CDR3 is CTSSLNRDLSSYEQYF. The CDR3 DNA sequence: TGCACCAGCAGTCTTAACCGGGACTTAAGCTCCTACGAGCAGTACTTC.